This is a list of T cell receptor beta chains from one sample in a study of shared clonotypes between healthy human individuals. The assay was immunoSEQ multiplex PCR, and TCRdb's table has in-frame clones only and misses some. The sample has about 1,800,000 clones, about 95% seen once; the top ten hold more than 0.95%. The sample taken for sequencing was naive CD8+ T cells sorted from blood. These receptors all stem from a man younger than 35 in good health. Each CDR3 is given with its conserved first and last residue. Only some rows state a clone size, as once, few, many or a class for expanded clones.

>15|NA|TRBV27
CASRQTSGRWDTQYF
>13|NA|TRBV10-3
CAISESGYSPLHF
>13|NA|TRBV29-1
CSVETPYRYEAFF
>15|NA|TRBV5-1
CASSFAGTPNNEQFF
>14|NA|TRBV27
CASSLTGGISEAFF
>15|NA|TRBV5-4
CASSLDGTVLYGYTF
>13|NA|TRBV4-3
CASSQDRFQPQHF
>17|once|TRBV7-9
CASSFTPGTSGYNEQFF
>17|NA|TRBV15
CATSRDHREGRYNEQFF
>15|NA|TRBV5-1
CASSLWTTRTDTQYF
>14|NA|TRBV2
CASSLDGLAYEQYF
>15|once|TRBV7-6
CASSLALTGPHGYTF
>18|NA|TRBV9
CASSVGGYLGPDGYEQYF
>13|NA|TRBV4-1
CASSQVGGEGYTF
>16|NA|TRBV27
CASSPQGPNYNSPLHF
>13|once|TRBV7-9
CASSPTGGDGYTF
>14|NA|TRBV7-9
CASSRSGRAYEQYF
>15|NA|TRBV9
CASSVGGGIDQPQHF
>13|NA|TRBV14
CASSQVVSGEQFF
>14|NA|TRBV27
CASSFSGGWYEQYF
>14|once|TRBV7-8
CASRQAGSGYEQYF
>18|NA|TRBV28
CASSLYERAWGGSYEQYF
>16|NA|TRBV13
CASSLEKTRLNYEQYF
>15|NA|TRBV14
CASSQGTGFTDTQYF
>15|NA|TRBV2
CASSEEAVSTDTQYF